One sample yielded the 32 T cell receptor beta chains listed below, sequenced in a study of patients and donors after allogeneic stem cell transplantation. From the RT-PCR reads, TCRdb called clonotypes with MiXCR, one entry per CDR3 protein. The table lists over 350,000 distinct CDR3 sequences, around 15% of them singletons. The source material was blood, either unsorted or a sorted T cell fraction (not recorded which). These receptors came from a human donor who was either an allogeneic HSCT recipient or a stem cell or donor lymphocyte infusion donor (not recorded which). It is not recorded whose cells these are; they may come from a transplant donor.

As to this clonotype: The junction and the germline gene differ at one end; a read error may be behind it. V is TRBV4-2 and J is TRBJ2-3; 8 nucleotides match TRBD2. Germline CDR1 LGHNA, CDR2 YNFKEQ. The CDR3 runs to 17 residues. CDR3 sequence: CVSSQDGPSGREDTQYF. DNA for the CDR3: TGTGTCAGCAGCCAAGATGGTCCTAGCGGGCGTGAAGATACGCAGTATTTT.

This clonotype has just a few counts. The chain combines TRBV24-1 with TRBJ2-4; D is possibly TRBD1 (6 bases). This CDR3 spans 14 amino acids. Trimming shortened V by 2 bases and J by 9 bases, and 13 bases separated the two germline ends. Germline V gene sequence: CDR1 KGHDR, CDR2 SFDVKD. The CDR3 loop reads CATSDSGTIGIQYF. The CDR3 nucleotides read TGTGCCACCAGTGATTCGGGGACAATTGGCATTCAGTACTTC.

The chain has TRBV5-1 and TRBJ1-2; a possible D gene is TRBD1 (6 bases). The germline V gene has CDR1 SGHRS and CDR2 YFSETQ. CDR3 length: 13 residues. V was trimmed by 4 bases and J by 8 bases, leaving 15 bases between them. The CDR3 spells CASSRNPGDGYTF. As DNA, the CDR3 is TGCGCCAGCAGCCGTAACCCAGGGGACGGCTACACCTTC.

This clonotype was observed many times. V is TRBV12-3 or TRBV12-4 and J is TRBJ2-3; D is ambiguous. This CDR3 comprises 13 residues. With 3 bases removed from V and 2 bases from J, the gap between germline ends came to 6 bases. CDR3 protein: CASSLRPTDTQYF. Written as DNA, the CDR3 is TGTGCCAGCAGTTTGCGACCCACAGATACGCAGTATTTT.

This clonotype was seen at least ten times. The CDR3 protein is CASSQERGRGGLTGELFF. DNA for the CDR3: TGTGCCAGCAGCCAAGAAAGAGGGCGGGGGGGCCTCACCGGGGAGCTGTTTTTT. J is TRBJ2-2 and V is TRBV4-2, with 9 positions matching TRBD2. The CDR3 spans 18 residues. V dropped 0 bases and J dropped 4; count of bases not matched to a gene: 9. Germline V CDR1 and CDR2: LGHNA, YNFKEQ.

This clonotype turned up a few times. The CDR3 sequence: CASSVEGTGFEQYF. In DNA, the CDR3 is TGTGCCAGCAGTGTTGAGGGGACAGGGTTCGAGCAGTACTTC. This sequence joins TRBV2 and TRBJ2-7; TRBD1 matches at 9 bases. The CDR3 contains 14 residues. The V gene's germline CDR1 is SNHLY and CDR2 FYNNEI. V was pared by 4 bases and J by 6 bases, with 7 bases of the junction left unmatched.

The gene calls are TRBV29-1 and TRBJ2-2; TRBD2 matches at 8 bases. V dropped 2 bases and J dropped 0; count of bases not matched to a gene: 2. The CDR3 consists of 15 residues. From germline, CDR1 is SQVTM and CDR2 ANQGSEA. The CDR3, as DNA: TGCAGCGTTGAAACGGGAGGGTCGAACACCGGGGAGCTGTTTTTT. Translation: CSVETGGSNTGELFF.

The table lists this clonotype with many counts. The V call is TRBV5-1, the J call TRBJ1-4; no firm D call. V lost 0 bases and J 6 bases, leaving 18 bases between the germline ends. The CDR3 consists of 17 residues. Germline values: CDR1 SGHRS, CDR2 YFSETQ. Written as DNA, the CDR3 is TGCGCCAGCAGCTTGGGAGGTCGACGCTTTGAAGATGAAAAACTGTTTTTT. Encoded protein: CASSLGGRRFEDEKLFF. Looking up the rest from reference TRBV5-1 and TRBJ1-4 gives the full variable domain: KAGVTQTPRYLIKTRGQQVTLSCSPISGHRSVSWYQQTPGQGLQFLFEYFSETQRNKGNFPGRFSGRQFSNSRSEMNVSTLELGDSALYLCASSLGGRRFEDEKLFFGSGTQLSVL.

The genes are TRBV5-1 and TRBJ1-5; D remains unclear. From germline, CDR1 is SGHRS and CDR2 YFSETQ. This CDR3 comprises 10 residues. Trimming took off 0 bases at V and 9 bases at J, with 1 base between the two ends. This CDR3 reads CASSLGPQHF. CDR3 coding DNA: TGCGCCAGCAGCTTGGGGCCCCAGCATTTT.

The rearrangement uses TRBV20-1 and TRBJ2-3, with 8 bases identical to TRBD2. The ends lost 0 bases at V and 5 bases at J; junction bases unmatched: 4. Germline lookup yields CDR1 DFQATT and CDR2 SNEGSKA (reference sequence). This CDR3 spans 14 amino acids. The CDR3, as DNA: TGCAGTGCTAGAGATTCCGGGGGGGGAGATACGCAGTATTTT. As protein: CSARDSGGGDTQYF.

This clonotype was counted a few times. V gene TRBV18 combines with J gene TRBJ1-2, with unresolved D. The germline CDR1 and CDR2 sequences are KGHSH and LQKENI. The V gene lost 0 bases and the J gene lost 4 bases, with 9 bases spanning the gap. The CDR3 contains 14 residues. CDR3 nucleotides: TGTGCCAGCTCACCACCGCACAGCCTCTATGGCTACACCTTC. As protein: CASSPPHSLYGYTF.

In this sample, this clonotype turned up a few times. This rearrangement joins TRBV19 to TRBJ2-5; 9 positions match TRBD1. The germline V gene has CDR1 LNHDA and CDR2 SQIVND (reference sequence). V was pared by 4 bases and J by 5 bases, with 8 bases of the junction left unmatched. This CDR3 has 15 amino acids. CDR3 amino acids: CASSTVTGGRETQYF. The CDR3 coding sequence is TGTGCCAGTAGTACCGTCACAGGGGGCCGGGAGACCCAGTACTTC.

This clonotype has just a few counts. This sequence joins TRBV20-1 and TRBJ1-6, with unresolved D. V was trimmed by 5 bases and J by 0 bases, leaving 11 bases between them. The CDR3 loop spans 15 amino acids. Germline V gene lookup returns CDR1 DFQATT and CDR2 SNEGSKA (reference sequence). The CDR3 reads CSAPGEGSYNSPLHF. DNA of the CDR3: TGCAGTGCTCCTGGGGAGGGCTCCTATAATTCACCCCTCCACTTT.

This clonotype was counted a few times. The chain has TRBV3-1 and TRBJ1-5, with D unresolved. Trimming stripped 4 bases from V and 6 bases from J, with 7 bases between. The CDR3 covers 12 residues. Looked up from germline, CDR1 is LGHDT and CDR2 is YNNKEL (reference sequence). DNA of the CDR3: TGTGCCAGCAGCCGCCGAGGTCAGCCCCAGCATTTT. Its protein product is CASSRRGQPQHF.

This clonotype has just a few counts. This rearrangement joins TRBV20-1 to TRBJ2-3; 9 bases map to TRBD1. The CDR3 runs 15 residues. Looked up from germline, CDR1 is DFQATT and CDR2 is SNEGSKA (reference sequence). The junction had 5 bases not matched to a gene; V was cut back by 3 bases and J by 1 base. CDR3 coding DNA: TGCAGTGCTAGTTTAAGGGACAGGGGCACAGATACGCAGTATTTT. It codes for CSASLRDRGTDTQYF.

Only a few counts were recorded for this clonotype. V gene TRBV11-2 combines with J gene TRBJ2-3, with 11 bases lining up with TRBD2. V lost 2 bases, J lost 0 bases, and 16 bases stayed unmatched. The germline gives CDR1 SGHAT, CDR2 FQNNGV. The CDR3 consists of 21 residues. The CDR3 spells CASSLFPGTSGALGSTDTQYF. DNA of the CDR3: TGTGCCAGCAGCTTATTTCCGGGGACTAGCGGAGCCCTAGGTAGCACAGATACGCAGTATTTT.

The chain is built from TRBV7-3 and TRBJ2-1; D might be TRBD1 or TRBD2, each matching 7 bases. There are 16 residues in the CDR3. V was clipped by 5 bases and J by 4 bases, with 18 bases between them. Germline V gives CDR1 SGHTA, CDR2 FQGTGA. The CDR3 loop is CASSQGGGRVYNEQFF. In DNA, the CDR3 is TGTGCCAGCAGCCAGGGGGGCGGGAGAGTTTACAATGAGCAGTTCTTC.

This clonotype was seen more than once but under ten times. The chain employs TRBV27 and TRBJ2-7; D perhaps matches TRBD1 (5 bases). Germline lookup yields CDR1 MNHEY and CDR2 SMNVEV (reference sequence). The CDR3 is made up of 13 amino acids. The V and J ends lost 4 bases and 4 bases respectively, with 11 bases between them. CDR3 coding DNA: TGTGCCAGCAGTTACTCAAAGGGGTACGAGCAGTACTTC. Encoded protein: CASSYSKGYEQYF.

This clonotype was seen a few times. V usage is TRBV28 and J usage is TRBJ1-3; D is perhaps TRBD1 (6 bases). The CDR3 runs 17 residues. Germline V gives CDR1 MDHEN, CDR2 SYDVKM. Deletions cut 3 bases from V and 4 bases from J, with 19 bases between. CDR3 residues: CASSLPKTGTRGNTIYF. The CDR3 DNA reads TGTGCCAGCAGTTTGCCCAAAACAGGGACTAGAGGAAACACCATATATTTT. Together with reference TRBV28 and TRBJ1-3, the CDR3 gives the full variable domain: DVKVTQSSRYLVKRTGEKVFLECVQDMDHENMFWYRQDPGLGLRLIYFSYDVKMKEKGDIPEGYSVSREKKERFSLILESASTNQTSMYLCASSLPKTGTRGNTIYFGEGSWLTVV.

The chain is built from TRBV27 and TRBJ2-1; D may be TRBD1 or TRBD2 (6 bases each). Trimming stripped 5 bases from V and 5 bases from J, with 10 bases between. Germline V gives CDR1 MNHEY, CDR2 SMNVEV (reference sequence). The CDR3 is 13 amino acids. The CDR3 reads CASSNRGHNEQFF. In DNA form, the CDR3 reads TGTGCCAGCAGTAACCGGGGGCACAATGAGCAGTTCTTC.

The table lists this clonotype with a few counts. CDR3 sequence (DNA): TGTGCCAGCACCCTATCGGGGACTAGCGGGGGGGGTCGGCAGTTCTTC. It is translated as CASTLSGTSGGGRQFF. The rearrangement joins TRBV5-6 to TRBJ2-1; TRBD2 aligns across 16 bases. Germline trimming cut 6 bases from V and 12 bases from J; bases unmatched to any gene: 12. CDR1 is SGHDT, CDR2 YYEEEE, per germline. This CDR3 is built from 16 residues.

The chain's CDR3 is CAYPDRARLGYGYTF. In DNA form, the CDR3 reads TGTGCCTACCCGGACAGGGCCCGGCTAGGCTATGGCTACACCTTC. The chain recombines TRBV30 with TRBJ1-2; 8 positions match TRBD1. The CDR3 totals 15 residues. The germline V gene encodes CDR1 GTSNPN and CDR2 SVGIG (reference sequence). The V segment lost 7 bases and the J segment 4 bases; nucleotides outside the gene matches: 14. Filled out from reference TRBV30 and TRBJ1-2, the complete variable domain reads SQTIHQWPATLVQPVGSPLSLECTVEGTSNPNLYWYRQAAGRGLQLLFYSVGIGQISSEVPQNLSASRPQDRQFILSSKKLLLSDSGFYLCAYPDRARLGYGYTFGSGTRLTVV.

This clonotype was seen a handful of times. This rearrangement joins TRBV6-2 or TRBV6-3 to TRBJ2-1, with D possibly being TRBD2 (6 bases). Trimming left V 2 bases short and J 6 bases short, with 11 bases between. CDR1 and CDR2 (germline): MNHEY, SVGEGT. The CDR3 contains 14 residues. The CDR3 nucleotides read TGTGCCAGCAGTTACGCAAGCGGGCGCAATGAGCAGTTCTTC. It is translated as CASSYASGRNEQFF.

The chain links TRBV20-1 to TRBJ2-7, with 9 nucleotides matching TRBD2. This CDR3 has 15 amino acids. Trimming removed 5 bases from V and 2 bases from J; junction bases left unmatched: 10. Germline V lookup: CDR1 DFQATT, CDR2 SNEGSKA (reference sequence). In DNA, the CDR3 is TGCAGTGCTCAGTCCTTCAGCGGGAGGACCTACGAGCAGTACTTC. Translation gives CSAQSFSGRTYEQYF.

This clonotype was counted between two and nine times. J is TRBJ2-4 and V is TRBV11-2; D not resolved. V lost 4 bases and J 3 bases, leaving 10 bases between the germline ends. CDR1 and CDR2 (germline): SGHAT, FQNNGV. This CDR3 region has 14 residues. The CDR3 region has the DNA TGTGCCAGCAGCTCCCTCCGAGGCAAAAACATTCAGTACTTC. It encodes CASSSLRGKNIQYF.

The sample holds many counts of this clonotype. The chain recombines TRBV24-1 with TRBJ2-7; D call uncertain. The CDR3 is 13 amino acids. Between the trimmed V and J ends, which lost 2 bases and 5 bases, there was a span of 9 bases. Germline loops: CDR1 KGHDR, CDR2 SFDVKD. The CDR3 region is CATSDWRNHEQYF. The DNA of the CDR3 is TGTGCCACCAGTGATTGGCGAAACCACGAGCAGTACTTC.

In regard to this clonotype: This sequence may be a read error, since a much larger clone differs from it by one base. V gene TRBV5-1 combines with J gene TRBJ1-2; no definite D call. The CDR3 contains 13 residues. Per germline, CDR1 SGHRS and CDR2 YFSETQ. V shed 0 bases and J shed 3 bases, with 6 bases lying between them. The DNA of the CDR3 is TGCGCCAGCAGCTTGGACCAGTACTATGGCTACACCTTC. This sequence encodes CASSLDQYYGYTF.

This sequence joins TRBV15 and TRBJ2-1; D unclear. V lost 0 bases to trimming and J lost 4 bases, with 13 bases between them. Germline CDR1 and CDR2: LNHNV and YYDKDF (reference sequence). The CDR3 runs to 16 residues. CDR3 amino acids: CATSRDWGKDYNEQFF. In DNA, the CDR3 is TGTGCCACCAGCAGAGATTGGGGAAAAGATTACAATGAGCAGTTCTTC.

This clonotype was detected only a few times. The CDR3 region is CASTRGSYGYTF. The DNA for the CDR3 is TGTGCCAGCACGCGGGGGAGTTATGGCTACACCTTC. This rearrangement joins TRBV6-5 to TRBJ1-2; maybe TRBD1 (5 bases). Germline CDR1 reads MNHEY; CDR2 reads SVGAGI. The V and J ends lost 7 bases and 5 bases respectively, with 11 bases between them. The CDR3 runs to 12 residues.

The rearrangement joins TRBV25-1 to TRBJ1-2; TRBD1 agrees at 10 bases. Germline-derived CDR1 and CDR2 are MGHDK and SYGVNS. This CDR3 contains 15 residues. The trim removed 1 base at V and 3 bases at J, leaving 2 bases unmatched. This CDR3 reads CASSESGTGDYGYTF. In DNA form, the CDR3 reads TGTGCCAGCAGTGAATCCGGGACAGGGGACTATGGCTACACCTTC.

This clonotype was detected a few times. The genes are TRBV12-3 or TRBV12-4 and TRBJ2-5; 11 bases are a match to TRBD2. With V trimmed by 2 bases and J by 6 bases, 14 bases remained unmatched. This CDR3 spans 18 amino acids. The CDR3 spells CASSLRIGTSGSVQTQYF. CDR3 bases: TGTGCCAGCAGTTTAAGAATCGGCACTAGCGGGAGCGTACAGACCCAGTACTTC.

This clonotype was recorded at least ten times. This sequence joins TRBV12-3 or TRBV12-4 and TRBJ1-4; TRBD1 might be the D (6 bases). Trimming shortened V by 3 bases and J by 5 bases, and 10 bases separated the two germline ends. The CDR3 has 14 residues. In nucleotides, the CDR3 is TGTGCCAGCAGTTTCGGACAGAGAAATGAAAAACTGTTTTTT. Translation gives CASSFGQRNEKLFF.